This TCR beta chain is drawn from a study of shared clonotypes between healthy human individuals. From CD4+ cells came CD45RA+ naive and CD45RA-negative memory subsets. TCRdb's table, derived via immunoSEQ multiplex PCR, lists solely in-frame clones and lacks some. This sample has roughly 1.5 million clones, with under 99% found just once. From germline, CDR1 is SNHLY and CDR2 FYNNEI. Trimming removed 2 bases from V and 3 bases from J, with 7 bases in between. This CDR3 is 13 amino acids long. The sequence derives from a man younger than 40 in good health. Sequencing used naive CD4+ T cells sorted from blood. Subset specified: CD45RA+ positively selected. V and J are TRBV2 and TRBJ1-2, with D hard to call. The CDR3 reads CASSENTDYGYTF. As DNA, the CDR3 is TGTGCCAGCAGTGAAAACACAGACTATGGCTACACCTTC.